This T cell receptor beta chain was identified during a study of response to subunit inactivated influenza vaccine. Study-wide results and limits: Researchers suggested that each seasonal influenza vaccination recruits few new T cells.

The CDR3 length is 17 residues. CDR1 and CDR2 from the germline V gene are LNHDA and SQIVND (reference sequence). Trimming stripped 4 bases from V and 5 bases from J, with 23 bases between. This clonotype has just a few counts. The antigen remains undetermined. Via MiXCR, TCRdb re-called the RT-PCR reads, giving one row per CDR3 protein. Among about 530,000 distinct CDR3 sequences, about 10% were seen once, and the ten largest hold roughly 10%. The rearrangement uses TRBV19 and TRBJ2-5; possibly TRBD2 for D (6 bases). Source: PBMCs from blood, taken on the day of vaccination. The sequence came from a man aged 50-60 years who received an inactivated influenza vaccine. Here the CDR3 reads CASSRTLSGRGVETQYF. The CDR3 DNA follows: TGTGCCAGTAGTAGGACCTTGAGCGGGCGCGGGGTGGAGACCCAGTACTTC.